This is a list of T cell receptor beta chains from one sample in a study of cytomegalovirus exposure and HLA in healthy donors. Method: immunoSEQ multiplex PCR; TCRdb's copy keeps in-frame clones and lacks some. The table lists 160,000 or so clones, around 90% of them singletons, with approximately 0.85% in the top ten. The sample comprised PBMCs. All receptors derive from a woman aged 25 to 39 in good health and CMV-seronegative. The CDR3 runs from the conserved cysteine through the conserved F or W. D genes are given only for firm matches. Size values are once, few and many counts, or a class for expanded clones, and some rows have none.

v_gene	j_gene	d_gene	abundance	CDR3aa	CDR3nt
TRBV6-6	TRBJ2-5	TRBD1	once	CASSYAAGQEETQYF	TGTGCCAGCAGTTACGCTGCCGGACAGGAAGAGACCCAGTACTTC
TRBV10-1	TRBJ1-4	NA	NA	CASSEGREKLFF	TGCGCCAGCAGTGAGGGGAGAGAAAAACTGTTTTTT
TRBV4-1	TRBJ1-4	TRBD1	NA	CASSQGQGREKLFF	TGCGCCAGCAGCCAGGGACAGGGTCGCGAAAAACTGTTTTTT
TRBV13	TRBJ2-1	TRBD2	NA	CASSLRLAGGQPPAYNEQFF	TGTGCCAGCAGCTTAAGGCTAGCGGGGGGCCAGCCGCCCGCCTACAATGAGCAGTTCTTC
TRBV28	TRBJ2-1	NA	NA	CASYPGGGSYNEQFF	TGTGCCAGCTATCCTGGGGGCGGTTCCTACAATGAGCAGTTCTTC
TRBV19	TRBJ2-4	TRBD2	NA	CASTPRGSGKNIQYF	TGTGCCAGTACCCCTCGGGGTAGCGGGAAAAACATTCAGTACTTC
TRBV18	TRBJ2-1	TRBD1	NA	CASLGQGVIYNEQFF	TGTGCCAGCCTCGGGCAGGGGGTAATTTACAATGAGCAGTTCTTC
TRBV4-2	TRBJ1-4	NA	NA	CASSQEGGLTNEKLFF	TGTGCCAGCAGCCAAGAGGGGGGGCTGACTAATGAAAAACTGTTTTTT
TRBV5-4	TRBJ2-7	TRBD2	NA	CASSLWRGASEQYF	TGTGCCAGCAGCCTCTGGCGGGGGGCCTCCGAGCAGTACTTC
TRBV6-5	TRBJ1-1	NA	few	CASSTNDRSSEAFF	TGTGCCAGCAGCACGAACGACAGGTCCAGCGAAGCTTTCTTT
TRBV15	TRBJ1-2	TRBD1	NA	CATSTVPRDRGYTF	TGTGCCACCAGCACCGTCCCCAGGGACAGAGGCTACACCTTC
TRBV28	TRBJ2-1	NA	once	CASSSSTNWFF	TGTGCCAGCAGTTCCTCCACGAACTGGTTCTTC
TRBV6-4	TRBJ2-2	NA	NA	CASSEGLNTGELFF	TGTGCCAGCAGTGAAGGACTGAACACCGGGGAGCTGTTTTTT
TRBV4-3	TRBJ2-7	TRBD1	once	CASSQVWTGGSLHLDEQYF	TGCGCCAGCAGCCAAGTATGGACAGGGGGTTCCCTCCACCTCGACGAGCAGTACTTC
TRBV14	TRBJ1-1	NA	NA	CASSQVRGITEAFF	TGTGCCAGCAGCCAAGTAAGAGGGATCACTGAAGCTTTCTTT
TRBV7-2	TRBJ2-7	NA	NA	CASSLARGGSYEQYF	TGTGCCAGCAGCCTCGCCCGCGGGGGCAGTTACGAGCAGTACTTC
TRBV27	TRBJ2-3	TRBD1	NA	CASSGQGLSGTDTQYF	TGTGCCAGCAGTGGACAGGGGCTTTCTGGCACAGATACGCAGTATTTT
TRBV19	TRBJ1-4	TRBD1	NA	CATAQDRGLSEKLFF	TGTGCCACGGCGCAAGACAGGGGACTTAGCGAAAAACTGTTTTTT
TRBV5-1	TRBJ2-3	TRBD2	NA	CASTGTSGTDTQYF	TGCGCCAGCACCGGGACTAGCGGGACAGATACGCAGTATTTT
TRBV14	TRBJ2-7	TRBD1	NA	CASSQGGTGSYEQYF	TGTGCCAGCAGCCAAGGGGGGACAGGATCCTACGAGCAGTACTTC
TRBV9	TRBJ2-7	NA	NA	CASSPGRGHDEQYF	TGTGCCAGCAGCCCCGGGAGGGGGCACGACGAGCAGTACTTC
TRBV5-8	TRBJ2-7	NA	NA	CASSFDLARNEQYF	TGTGCCAGCAGCTTCGATCTAGCGAGGAACGAGCAGTACTTC
TRBV2	TRBJ2-5	TRBD1	NA	CASSEGQGARETQYF	TGTGCCAGCAGTGAAGGACAGGGGGCGCGGGAGACCCAGTACTTC
TRBV11-3	TRBJ1-1	NA	NA	CASSFSQGTEAFF	TGTGCCAGCAGCTTCTCTCAGGGTACTGAAGCTTTCTTT
TRBV6-5	TRBJ2-3	TRBD2	few	CASSSTSGAADTQYF	TGTGCCAGCAGTAGTACTAGCGGCGCGGCAGATACGCAGTATTTT
TRBV5-1	TRBJ1-2	NA	NA	CASSLADGIYGYTF	TGCGCCAGCAGCTTGGCGGACGGGATCTATGGCTACACCTTC
TRBV27	TRBJ2-4	TRBD1	NA	CASGGQNRAKNIQYF	TGTGCCAGCGGGGGACAGAATAGAGCCAAAAACATTCAGTACTTC
TRBV7-2	TRBJ2-7	TRBD1	NA	CASLRDRGSEQYF	TGTGCCAGCCTGAGGGACAGGGGCTCGGAGCAGTACTTC
TRBV5-6	TRBJ1-1	NA	NA	CASSLLAGQGSSEAFF	TGTGCCAGCAGCTTGCTGGCAGGCCAGGGGTCTTCTGAAGCTTTCTTT
TRBV5-4	TRBJ1-5	NA	NA	CASSLGGGTSNQPQHF	TGTGCCAGCAGCTTGGGAGGGGGAACTAGCAATCAGCCCCAGCATTTT
TRBV7-2	TRBJ1-3	NA	NA	CASSPQRSGNTIYF	TGTGCCAGCAGCCCTCAGCGCTCTGGAAACACCATATATTTT
TRBV29-1	TRBJ2-3	NA	NA	CSVQQGGTDTQYF	TGCAGCGTCCAACAGGGTGGCACAGATACGCAGTATTTT
TRBV28	TRBJ1-3	TRBD1	once	CASSLRDRAGGNTIYF	TGTGCCAGCAGTCTCCGGGACAGGGCTGGCGGAAACACCATATATTTT
TRBV5-1	TRBJ2-3	NA	NA	CASSPSGRETDTQYF	TGCGCCAGCAGTCCGTCGGGGCGGGAAACAGATACGCAGTATTTT
TRBV7-7	TRBJ2-5	NA	NA	CASSLGAGDKETQYF	TGTGCCAGCAGCCTGGGGGCAGGGGACAAAGAGACCCAGTACTTC
TRBV19	TRBJ2-2	NA	NA	CASTRTGELFF	TGTGCCAGTACCAGAACCGGGGAGCTGTTTTTT
TRBV28	TRBJ1-2	NA	NA	CASIPYQTGSNYGYTF	TGTGCCAGCATCCCCTACCAGACAGGTTCTAACTATGGCTACACCTTC
TRBV10-3	TRBJ1-2	TRBD1	NA	CAIRTGEVGYGYTF	TGTGCCATCAGGACAGGGGAGGTAGGCTATGGCTACACCTTC
TRBV6-5	TRBJ2-7	TRBD1	NA	CAARGTGKYEQYF	TGTGCCGCGAGGGGGACAGGGAAGTACGAGCAGTACTTC
TRBV19	TRBJ2-7	TRBD1	NA	CASSIASGQSYEQYF	TGTGCCAGTAGTATAGCCTCGGGACAGAGCTACGAGCAGTACTTC
TRBV7-2	TRBJ1-2	NA	NA	CASSLDEATNYGYTF	TGTGCCAGCAGCTTAGACGAGGCGACTAACTATGGCTACACCTTC
TRBV7-2	TRBJ2-3	TRBD2	NA	CASSLGLAGATSTDTQYF	TGTGCCAGCAGCTTAGGGCTAGCGGGGGCGACTAGCACAGATACGCAGTATTTT
TRBV5-6	TRBJ1-2	TRBD1	NA	CASSHRQGDGYTF	TGTGCCAGCAGCCATAGACAGGGAGATGGCTACACCTTC
TRBV27	TRBJ1-5	NA	NA	CASSFYGGVGQPQHF	TGTGCCAGCAGTTTTTATGGGGGCGTCGGTCAGCCCCAGCATTTT